The 20 T cell receptor beta chains below were found in one sample sequenced in a study of blood T cell repertoires in COVID-19. Data came from immunoSEQ multiplex PCR; TCRdb stores just in-frame clones and leaves some out. The data show a few hundred thousand clones, approximately 90% seen once. Material for sequencing was PBMCs or T cells enriched from blood (not recorded which). The receptors were gathered from a woman aged 40 to 50 who had recovered from COVID-19.

CDR3 sequence (DNA): TGTGCCATTCGGAGGACAGGGGAGCCGAACACTGAAGCTTTCTTT. This codes for CAIRRTGEPNTEAFF. The chain joins TRBV10-3 to TRBJ1-1, with 9 bases identical to TRBD1. Germline lookup yields CDR1 ENHRY and CDR2 SYGVKD. This CDR3 has 15 amino acids. After removal of 9 bases from V and 1 base from J, the junction contained 9 bases not matched to a gene.

This chain uses TRBV6-5 with TRBJ2-7; 8 nucleotides agree with TRBD1. The length of the CDR3 is 15 residues. V was pared by 5 bases and J by 3 bases, with 9 bases of the junction left unmatched. Germline loops: CDR1 MNHEY, CDR2 SVGAGI. CDR3 DNA: TGTGCCAGCAGTAGTCACGGACAGGGATACTACGAGCAGTACTTC. Protein product: CASSSHGQGYYEQYF.

This chain connects TRBV2 to TRBJ2-7; 8 bases map to TRBD1. This CDR3 is built from 14 residues. With 9 bases clipped from V and 2 bases from J, the junction kept 9 bases outside the gene matches. Germline CDR1 reads SNHLY; CDR2 reads FYNNEI. The CDR3 spells CASGDRGFPYEQYF. Here the CDR3 DNA reads TGTGCCAGTGGCGACAGGGGTTTCCCCTACGAGCAGTACTTC.

The rearrangement links TRBV7-3 to TRBJ2-2; the D gene is possibly TRBD2 (5 bases). CDR3 length: 14 residues. Germline V lookup: CDR1 SGHTA, CDR2 FQGTGA. V dropped 6 bases and J dropped 3 bases, with 11 bases sitting between them. CDR3 sequence reads: CASSFRGYTGELFF. CDR3 bases: TGTGCCAGCAGTTTTCGGGGATACACCGGGGAGCTGTTTTTT.

The chain carries TRBV19 and TRBJ1-3; weak D call: TRBD1 (6 bases). This CDR3 has 14 residues. Germline CDR1 LNHDA, CDR2 SQIVND (reference sequence). V was clipped by 5 bases and J by 3 bases, with 11 bases between them. CDR3 nucleotide sequence: TGTGCCAGTAGTTCCCAGGGGCTTGGAAACACCATATATTTT. Its translation is CASSSQGLGNTIYF.

As for this clone: Other DNA sequences in the same sample also yield this CDR3. The V call is TRBV2, the J call TRBJ1-3, with 9 bases identical to TRBD1. Germline CDR1 is SNHLY and CDR2 is FYNNEI. The length of the CDR3 is 14 residues. Trimming at V came to 5 bases and at J to 2 bases, leaving 1 base not matched to a gene. This CDR3 reads CASSRDRAGNTIYF. The CDR3 DNA sequence: TGTGCCAGCAGTCGGGACAGGGCTGGAAACACCATATATTTT.

In nucleotides, the CDR3 is TGTGCCAGCAGCGGAGGGACAGGGCCTAACTATGGCTACACCTTC. Its translation: CASSGGTGPNYGYTF. The chain recombines TRBV2 with TRBJ1-2, with 9 positions matching TRBD1. From germline, CDR1 is SNHLY and CDR2 FYNNEI. The V gene end was trimmed by 6 bases and the J gene end by 0 bases; junction bases not matched to a gene: 5. This CDR3 has 15 residues. The full variable domain, with the rest looked up from reference TRBV2 and TRBJ1-2, is EPEVTQTPSHQVTQMGQEVILRCVPISNHLYFYWYRQILGQKVEFLVSFYNNEISEKSEIFDDQFSVERPDGSNFTLKIRSTKLEDSAMYFCASSGGTGPNYGYTFGSGTRLTVV.

This clone was counted a single time. The rearrangement joins TRBV3-1 (or the pseudogene TRBV3-2) to TRBJ1-2; 7 nucleotides line up with TRBD1. J gave up 5 bases and V 3 bases, and 6 bases lay outside the gene matches. Germline-derived CDR1 and CDR2 are LGHDT and YNNKEL (reference sequence). The CDR3 is made up of 14 amino acids. The CDR3 is CASSQLTGEYGYTF. The CDR3 DNA is TGTGCCAGCAGCCAGCTTACAGGGGAATATGGCTACACCTTC.

V gene TRBV7-9 combines with J gene TRBJ1-2; a weak D match, TRBD1 (6 bases). Looked up from germline, CDR1 is SEHNR and CDR2 is FQNEAQ (reference sequence). The CDR3 is 15 amino acids. V dropped 1 base and J dropped 5 bases, with 14 bases sitting between them. CDR3 amino acids: CASSLDRDLWYGYTF. In DNA form, the CDR3 reads TGTGCCAGCAGCTTAGACAGGGACCTATGGTATGGCTACACCTTC.

V usage is TRBV9 and J usage is TRBJ2-1; 8 positions agree with TRBD1. Trimming at V came to 3 bases and at J to 6 bases, leaving 2 bases not matched to a gene. This CDR3 spans 13 amino acids. The V gene's germline CDR1 is SGDLS and CDR2 YYNGEE. The CDR3 sequence: CASSGTGSNEQFF. DNA for the CDR3: TGTGCCAGCAGCGGGACAGGGTCCAATGAGCAGTTCTTC.

The chain uses TRBV5-8 and TRBJ1-5; a possible D gene is TRBD1 (6 bases). This CDR3 is 16 amino acids long. Germline V gene lookup returns CDR1 SGHTS and CDR2 YDEGEE. V gave up 4 bases and J gave up 2 bases, with 16 bases separating them. CDR3 bases: TGTGCCAGCAGCCAAACAGGGTCGAATCGCAATCAGCCCCAGCATTTT. This gives the protein CASSQTGSNRNQPQHF.

This rearrangement joins TRBV3-1 (or the pseudogene TRBV3-2) to TRBJ1-2; TRBD1 aligns across 8 bases. The germline gives CDR1 LGHDT, CDR2 YNNKEL (reference sequence). The CDR3 has 16 residues. The V and J ends lost 1 base and 2 bases, in that order; junction bases with no gene match: 6. In DNA form, the CDR3 reads TGTGCCAGCAGCCAAGGCCTCGGACAGGGAAACTATGGCTACACCTTC. This gives the protein CASSQGLGQGNYGYTF.

CDR3 in amino acids: CASSSLWSLASNEQFF. The CDR3 DNA sequence: TGTGCCAGCAGCAGTTTATGGAGCCTAGCTAGCAATGAGCAGTTCTTC. This sequence joins TRBV27 and TRBJ2-1; weak D call: TRBD2 (5 bases). V was pared by 6 bases and J by 6 bases, with 21 bases between. Germline values: CDR1 MNHEY, CDR2 SMNVEV (reference sequence). The CDR3 length is 16 residues.

This clone was recorded once. The chain employs TRBV30 and TRBJ2-1; 10 nucleotides agree with TRBD2. Trimming at V came to 0 bases and at J to 5 bases, leaving 4 bases not matched to a gene. Germline assignment: CDR1 GTSNPN and CDR2 SVGIG (reference sequence). The CDR3 spans 15 residues. The CDR3 bases are TGTGCCTGGAGTGTCGAGCGGGAGGGGAACAATGAGCAGTTCTTC. Encoded protein: CAWSVEREGNNEQFF.

This clone was detected only once. The J gene is TRBJ2-7, the V gene TRBV5-1; 9 positions match TRBD2. CDR1 is SGHRS and CDR2 is YFSETQ in the germline V gene. J was trimmed by 4 bases and V by 2 bases; bases with no gene match: 7. CDR3 length: 15 residues. The CDR3 coding sequence is TGCGCCAGCAGCTTCTCGAGCGGGAGGAAATACGAGCAGTACTTC. Residues: CASSFSSGRKYEQYF.

J is TRBJ2-7 and V is TRBV28; 8 positions match TRBD1. Losses at the gene ends were 5 bases for V and 6 bases for J; bases not matched to a gene: 6. Germline values: CDR1 MDHEN, CDR2 SYDVKM. The CDR3 sequence is 13 residues long. CDR3 sequence (DNA): TGTGCCAGCAGTACTCAGGGGGCGCTCGAGCAGTACTTC. It yields the protein CASSTQGALEQYF.

The chain uses TRBV7-2 and TRBJ2-1; TRBD2 matches at 9 bases. Germline CDR1 and CDR2: SGHTA and FQGNSA. The CDR3 runs 16 residues. Trimming at V came to 2 bases and at J to 8 bases, leaving 10 bases not matched to a gene. CDR3 sequence: CASSLQAGGPRDEQFF. In nucleotides, the CDR3 is TGTGCCAGCAGCTTACAGGCGGGGGGGCCGAGGGATGAGCAGTTCTTC.

The chain has TRBV9 and TRBJ2-2, with a weak D call TRBD2 (5 bases). The CDR3 contains 15 residues. The V end was cut by 3 bases, the J end by 0 bases, with 9 bases between. Germline V gene data show CDR1 as SGDLS and CDR2 as YYNGEE. The CDR3 reads CASSGSGTNTGELFF. CDR3 bases: TGTGCCAGCAGCGGTTCCGGGACGAACACCGGGGAGCTGTTTTTT. Variable domain in full (rest from reference TRBV9 and TRBJ2-2): DSGVTQTPKHLITATGQRVTLRCSPRSGDLSVYWYQQSLDQGLQFLIQYYNGEERAKGNILERFSAQQFPDLHSELNLSSLELGDSALYFCASSGSGTNTGELFFGEGSRLTVL.

The chain carries TRBV9 and TRBJ2-5; 7 bases map to TRBD1. Germline V CDR1 and CDR2: SGDLS, YYNGEE. This CDR3 is built from 13 residues. J lost 4 bases, V lost 6 bases, and 6 bases had no gene match. CDR3 coding DNA: TGTGCCAGCAATACAGGGGTAGGAGAGACCCAGTACTTC. It encodes CASNTGVGETQYF.

The CDR3 nucleotides are TGTGCCAGCAGTACACAGACGAACACTGAAGCTTTCTTT. Translated, it gives CASSTQTNTEAFF. The chain uses TRBV6-2 or TRBV6-3 and TRBJ1-1, with D uncertain. V was cut by 5 bases and J by 1 base, with 8 bases left in between. The CDR3 is 13 residues long. Germline V gene sequence: CDR1 MNHEY, CDR2 SVGEGT.